What follows are 32 T cell receptor beta chains derived from one specimen sequenced in a study of blood T cells in healthy people across ages. A sample-barcoded 5' primer and a J-beta primer mix were used in a second PCR of about 6 to 11 cycles. TCRdb redid the calling of the 5' RACE reads with MiXCR, one entry per CDR3 protein. Counted here are hundreds of thousands of distinct CDR3 sequences, 56% occurring once; the ten biggest clones make up roughly 24%. The sample consisted of blood. The receptors originated from a man aged 35 to 55 in good health.

This clonotype occurred a few times. This chain uses TRBV12-3 or TRBV12-4 with TRBJ2-5, with 10 bases aligning to TRBD2. V lost 2 bases to trimming and J lost 4 bases; unmatched junction nucleotides: 4. The CDR3 spans 15 residues. The CDR3 DNA reads as TGTGCCAGCAGTTTACTAGCGGGGGAGCGAGAGACCCAGTACTTC. This codes for CASSLLAGERETQYF.

The V gene is TRBV6-1, the J gene TRBJ2-5; 9 nucleotides agree with TRBD2. The germline V gene encodes CDR1 MNHNS and CDR2 SASEGT. After removal of 3 bases from V and 0 bases from J, the junction contained 11 bases not matched to a gene. This CDR3 comprises 18 residues. Here the CDR3 DNA reads TGTGCCAGCAGTGAGTTAGCGGGGGTCGGGAGCCACCAAGAGACCCAGTACTTC. The encoded protein is CASSELAGVGSHQETQYF.

The rearrangement uses TRBV28 and TRBJ2-1; D uncertain. This CDR3 is 11 amino acids long. Germline V gives CDR1 MDHEN, CDR2 SYDVKM. Trimming removed 6 bases at V and 6 bases at J, with 6 bases between. CDR3 nucleotides: TGTGCCAGCAGCATGTTCAATGAGCAGTTCTTC. As protein: CASSMFNEQFF.

This clonotype was observed once. V gene TRBV6-2 or TRBV6-3 combines with J gene TRBJ2-3; D might be TRBD2 (5 bases). Germline V gene sequence: CDR1 MNHEY, CDR2 SVGEGT. The CDR3 is 18 residues long. V dropped 2 bases and J dropped 0 bases, with 18 bases sitting between them. The CDR3: CASSYGGSPISSTDTQYF. CDR3 sequence (DNA): TGTGCCAGCAGTTACGGTGGGAGTCCGATTTCTAGCACAGATACGCAGTATTTT.

The V gene is TRBV6-2 or TRBV6-3, the J gene TRBJ1-1; D is unclear. The germline gives CDR1 MNHEY, CDR2 SVGEGT. The V end lost 11 bases, the J end lost 3 bases, and 10 bases lay between the germline ends. CDR3 length: 11 amino acids. The DNA for the CDR3 is TGTGCCTCAGGAGCGTACACTGAAGCTTTCTTT. It specifies CASGAYTEAFF.

This clonotype was picked up one time. V usage is TRBV28 and J usage is TRBJ2-7, with D maybe TRBD2 (5 bases). Trimming took off 2 bases at V and 3 bases at J, with 14 bases between the two ends. Germline CDR1 and CDR2: MDHEN and SYDVKM. CDR3 length: 15 amino acids. The DNA for the CDR3 is TGTGCCAGCAGTTTACCGCTCGGGGTCAGCTACGAGCAGTACTTC. It translates to CASSLPLGVSYEQYF.

J is TRBJ2-3 and V is TRBV20-1; D unresolved. CDR3 size: 14 residues. Germline V lookup: CDR1 DFQATT, CDR2 SNEGSKA (reference sequence). V was cut by 3 bases and J by 1 base, with 11 bases left in between. The CDR3 is CSARVPSGTDTQYF. CDR3 sequence (DNA): TGCAGTGCTAGGGTCCCTTCTGGCACAGATACGCAGTATTTT.

The V and J genes are TRBV3-1 and TRBJ1-2; D gene ambiguous. This CDR3 contains 17 residues. V was clipped by 4 bases and J by 5 bases, with 23 bases between them. The V gene's germline CDR1 is LGHDT and CDR2 YNNKEL (reference sequence). The DNA of the CDR3 is TGTGCCAGCAGCCCCACGCCGGACGTTCTACCTCAATATGGCTACACCTTC. Translating it yields CASSPTPDVLPQYGYTF.

The V gene is TRBV27, the J gene TRBJ2-3; TRBD1 might be the D (6 bases). V lost 6 bases and J 2 bases, leaving 18 bases between the germline ends. The CDR3 has 16 amino acids. CDR1 and CDR2 from the germline V gene are MNHEY and SMNVEV (reference sequence). The CDR3 DNA follows: TGTGCCAGCAGCCCAGGGGTCTCCGTCTCCACAGATACGCAGTATTTT. It specifies CASSPGVSVSTDTQYF.

This clonotype was detected a few times. The chain recombines TRBV5-1 with TRBJ2-3; TRBD1 agrees at 7 bases. CDR3 length equals 15 residues. The germline CDR1 and CDR2 sequences are SGHRS and YFSETQ. The trim removed 5 bases at V and 6 bases at J, leaving 12 bases unmatched. The CDR3 is CASSWGRGKGDTQYF. Here the CDR3 DNA reads TGCGCCAGCAGTTGGGGCAGGGGGAAAGGGGATACGCAGTATTTT.

This clonotype was counted a few times. The rearrangement links TRBV5-1 to TRBJ2-1, with TRBD2 matching over 8 bases. CDR3 size: 16 residues. Germline V CDR1 and CDR2: SGHRS, YFSETQ. V was clipped by 0 bases and J by 6 bases; unmatched bases: 8. The CDR3 sequence: CASSLVVAGGPNEQFF. In DNA form, the CDR3 reads TGCGCCAGCAGCTTGGTGGTGGCGGGGGGACCCAATGAGCAGTTCTTC.

V and J are TRBV9 and TRBJ2-5; a possible D gene is TRBD2 (6 bases). The CDR3 spans 14 residues. Trimming left V 0 bases short and J 11 bases short, with 17 bases between. Per germline, CDR1 SGDLS and CDR2 YYNGEE. CDR3 nucleotide sequence: TGTGCCAGCAGCGTAGGGGCGGGATGGGATGAGCAGTACTTC. Residues: CASSVGAGWDEQYF. The full variable domain, rest sourced from reference TRBV9 and TRBJ2-5, is DSGVTQTPKHLITATGQRVTLRCSPRSGDLSVYWYQQSLDQGLQFLIQYYNGEERAKGNILERFSAQQFPDLHSELNLSSLELGDSALYFCASSVGAGWDEQYFGPGTRLLVL.

CDR3 sequence reads: CASIGDGGGSGANVLTF. In nucleotides, the CDR3 is TGCGCCAGCATTGGGGACGGGGGAGGGTCTGGGGCCAACGTCCTGACTTTC. The rearrangement uses TRBV4-3 and TRBJ2-6; TRBD2 aligns across 7 bases. Losses at the gene ends were 7 bases for V and 1 base for J; bases not matched to a gene: 10. The germline CDR1 and CDR2 sequences are LGHNA and YSLEER. There are 17 residues in the CDR3.

The chain recombines TRBV4-1 with TRBJ2-5; D gene unclear. The J call may be wrong; the DNA end is better matched by TRBJ2-7. CDR1 is MGHRA and CDR2 is YSYEKL in the germline V gene. The CDR3 has 13 amino acids. The CDR3 sequence is CASSQDVYYEQYF. The CDR3 nucleotides are TGCGCCAGCAGCCAAGATGTATACTACGAGCAGTACTTC.

The chain uses TRBV5-1 and TRBJ2-5, with 7 bases lining up with TRBD2. The junction had 6 bases not matched to a gene; V was cut back by 1 base and J by 0 bases. The CDR3 spans 16 residues. CDR1 is SGHRS, CDR2 YFSETQ, per germline. CDR3 sequence reads: CASSLPSGLNQETQYF. The CDR3 coding sequence is TGCGCCAGCAGCTTGCCTAGCGGACTAAACCAAGAGACCCAGTACTTC.

The chain uses TRBV29-1 and TRBJ2-2; 12 positions match TRBD2. The CDR3 has 15 residues. V shed 4 bases and J 6 bases; nucleotides not matched to a gene: 6. CDR1 is SQVTM and CDR2 is ANQGSEA in the germline V gene. CDR3 region: CSVVSSGGASGELFF. The CDR3 DNA reads as TGCAGCGTTGTGTCTAGCGGGGGGGCGTCCGGGGAGCTGTTTTTT.

The chain couples TRBV6-6 to TRBJ2-5; D gene uncertain. The CDR3 consists of 11 residues. The germline V gene encodes CDR1 MNHNY and CDR2 SVGAGI (reference sequence). Between the trimmed V and J ends, which lost 6 bases and 7 bases, there was a span of 9 bases. The CDR3 nucleotides read TGTGCCAGCAGCCTACGTTTGACCCAGTACTTC. It yields the protein CASSLRLTQYF.

This clonotype has more than one count but fewer than ten. This may stem from a read error, because a much larger clone lies one nucleotide away. The rearrangement links TRBV7-8 to TRBJ2-3; D could derive from TRBD1 or TRBD2 (5 bases each). Germline V lookup: CDR1 SGHVS, CDR2 FQNEAQ. V was cut by 5 bases and J by 6 bases, with 21 bases left in between. The CDR3 totals 16 residues. CDR3 in DNA: TGTGCCAGCAGCACCCCGGGACGAGCGGTCGTCGATACGCAGTATTTT. Translating gives CASSTPGRAVVDTQYF.

The chain links TRBV10-3 to TRBJ2-7, with 7 bases matching TRBD2. The CDR3 totals 13 residues. The germline V gene has CDR1 ENHRY and CDR2 SYGVKD. V was pared by 10 bases and J by 1 base, with 7 bases of the junction left unmatched. The CDR3 protein is CATSYGGSYEQYF. In DNA, the CDR3 is TGTGCCACCTCATACGGGGGGTCCTACGAGCAGTACTTC.

This sequence joins TRBV7-2 and TRBJ2-1; 7 bases are a match to TRBD1. The J call is in doubt because the DNA end fits TRBJ2-7 better. The CDR3 runs to 14 residues. Germline CDR1 SGHTA, CDR2 FQGNSA. The CDR3 region has the DNA TGTGCCAGCAGCTTTGGGACAGCCTACAATGAGCAGTACTTC. It encodes CASSFGTAYNEQYF.

V is TRBV20-1 and J is TRBJ2-7; no firm D call. The CDR3 spans 13 residues. With 0 bases removed from V and 2 bases from J, the gap between germline ends came to 8 bases. Looked up from germline, CDR1 is DFQATT and CDR2 is SNEGSKA (reference sequence). CDR3 sequence: CSARDATPYEQYF. The CDR3 bases are TGCAGTGCTAGAGATGCGACACCCTACGAGCAGTACTTC.

This clonotype was found a few times. V usage is TRBV5-1 and J usage is TRBJ2-1; D not resolved. V dropped 2 bases and J dropped 7 bases, with 16 bases sitting between them. The CDR3 runs to 15 residues. The germline V gene encodes CDR1 SGHRS and CDR2 YFSETQ. The CDR3 nucleotides read TGCGCCAGCAGCTTCGAAGGCAACCTAAAAAATGAGCAGTTCTTC. Protein: CASSFEGNLKNEQFF.

This clonotype has a handful of counts. This rearrangement joins TRBV12-3 or TRBV12-4 to TRBJ1-4; D call uncertain. V was shortened by 5 bases and J by 12 bases, with 22 bases between the two germline ends. This CDR3 has 15 amino acids. This CDR3 is CASSASAANLAELFF. CDR3 coding DNA: TGTGCCAGCAGTGCGAGCGCGGCAAACCTGGCGGAACTGTTTTTT.

A few counts support this clonotype. This chain links TRBV7-9 with TRBJ2-5, with 9 bases identical to TRBD1. Germline V CDR1 and CDR2: SEHNR, FQNEAQ (reference sequence). The CDR3 length is 12 residues. J lost 9 bases, V lost 4 bases, and 3 bases had no gene match. The CDR3 region is CASSWDRESQYF. Here the CDR3 DNA reads TGTGCCAGCAGCTGGGACAGGGAGTCCCAGTACTTC. Complete variable domain (other parts from reference TRBV7-9 and TRBJ2-5): DTGVSQNPRHKITKRGQNVTFRCDPISEHNRLYWYRQTLGQGPEFLTYFQNEAQLEKSRLLSDRFSAERPKGSFSTLEIQRTEQGDSAMYLCASSWDRESQYFGPGTRLLVL.

J is TRBJ1-6 and V is TRBV6-1; tentative D call: TRBD1 (5 bases). V dropped 5 bases and J dropped 4 bases, with 15 bases sitting between them. This CDR3 is built from 16 residues. Germline V gives CDR1 MNHNS, CDR2 SASEGT. The CDR3 here is CASSFARGEYNSPLHF. CDR3 nucleotide sequence: TGTGCCAGCAGTTTCGCCCGGGGGGAGTATAATTCACCCCTCCACTTT.

The chain combines TRBV10-3 with TRBJ2-7, with D possibly being TRBD1 or TRBD2 (5 bases each). The V gene lost 6 bases and the J gene lost 6 bases, with 12 bases spanning the gap. This CDR3 spans 12 amino acids. Germline CDR1 and CDR2: ENHRY and SYGVKD. CDR3: CAIRERGTEQYF. The CDR3 coding sequence is TGTGCCATCAGAGAAAGAGGGACCGAGCAGTACTTC.

As for this clonotype: The junction departs from germline at one end; a sequencing error may be responsible. The chain couples TRBV20-1 to TRBJ1-2, with TRBD1 as a possible D gene (6 bases). The CDR3 sequence is 12 residues long. CDR1 DFQATT and CDR2 SNEGSKA come from the germline V gene (reference sequence). The CDR3: CSARAGVYGYTF. CDR3 sequence (DNA): TGCAGTGCAAGAGCAGGGGTCTATGGCTACACCTTC.

The genes are TRBV6-2 or TRBV6-3 and TRBJ2-3; 11 positions agree with TRBD2. The trim removed 8 bases at V and 0 bases at J, leaving 4 bases unmatched. Germline V gives CDR1 MNHEY, CDR2 SVGEGT. There are 15 residues in the CDR3. The CDR3 spells CASWASGRSTDTQYF. CDR3 coding DNA: TGTGCCAGCTGGGCTAGCGGGAGGAGCACAGATACGCAGTATTTT.

This chain connects TRBV7-2 to TRBJ2-3; D not certain. V was clipped by 0 bases and J by 5 bases, with 12 bases between them. The CDR3 runs 15 residues. CDR1 and CDR2 (germline): SGHTA, FQGNSA. Written as DNA, the CDR3 is TGTGCCAGCAGCTTAGCGCCGGCAGGACGAGATACGCAGTATTTT. Translation gives CASSLAPAGRDTQYF.

This clonotype was counted only a few times. V gene TRBV5-6 combines with J gene TRBJ2-1; TRBD2 might be the D (6 bases). The germline V gene encodes CDR1 SGHDT and CDR2 YYEEEE. The CDR3 runs 15 residues. V lost 2 bases to trimming and J lost 3 bases, with 12 bases between them. The CDR3 sequence is CASSLGGTLYNEQFF. Here the CDR3 DNA reads TGTGCCAGCAGCTTAGGAGGGACCCTCTACAATGAGCAGTTCTTC.

The chain joins TRBV9 to TRBJ2-1; TRBD2 aligns across 10 bases. V lost 3 bases, J lost 6 bases, and 9 bases stayed unmatched. Per germline, CDR1 SGDLS and CDR2 YYNGEE. The CDR3 is 16 amino acids. As DNA, the CDR3 is TGTGCCAGCAGCGCTCAGCGGGAGGGGAATACCAATGAGCAGTTCTTC. Protein sequence: CASSAQREGNTNEQFF. Filled out from reference TRBV9 and TRBJ2-1, the complete variable domain reads DSGVTQTPKHLITATGQRVTLRCSPRSGDLSVYWYQQSLDQGLQFLIQYYNGEERAKGNILERFSAQQFPDLHSELNLSSLELGDSALYFCASSAQREGNTNEQFFGPGTRLTVL.

The gene calls are TRBV4-3 and TRBJ2-4; the match to TRBD1 covers 10 bases. The J call may not be correct, given that the DNA end is closer to TRBJ2-7. Germline V lookup: CDR1 LGHNA, CDR2 YSLEER. This CDR3 is 15 amino acids long. The CDR3 bases are TGCGCCAGCAGCTACAATACCGGGACAGGGGCCGAGCAGTACTTC. This gives the protein CASSYNTGTGAEQYF.